Listed here are 23 T cell receptor beta chains from one sample, sequenced in a study of blood T cell repertoires in COVID-19. Clones were sequenced by immunoSEQ multiplex PCR, and TCRdb holds only the in-frame ones, with some missing. Of fewer than 150,000 clones in the sample, around nine tenths are singletons; the top ten hold 8.4%. Source material: peripheral blood. These receptor sequences come from a woman between 65 and 79 years old who had recovered from COVID-19.

The chain employs TRBV5-6 and TRBJ2-7; 8 bases line up with TRBD2. Germline lookup yields CDR1 SGHDT and CDR2 YYEEEE. Losses at the gene ends were 4 bases for V and 0 bases for J; bases not matched to a gene: 9. The length of the CDR3 is 16 residues. The chain's CDR3 is CASSLAGGSGSYEQYF. CDR3 coding DNA: TGTGCCAGCAGCCTCGCGGGGGGATCCGGCTCCTACGAGCAGTACTTC.

On this clone itself: Other DNA sequences in this sample translate to the same CDR3. The genes are TRBV7-3 and TRBJ1-1, with a possible D match to TRBD1 (5 bases). CDR1 is SGHTA, CDR2 FQGTGA, per germline. This CDR3 is built from 13 residues. The V end lost 5 bases, the J end lost 1 base, and 8 bases lay between the germline ends. In DNA, the CDR3 is TGTGCCAGCAGCCCTACAGGGAACACTGAAGCTTTCTTT. Residues: CASSPTGNTEAFF.

The chain carries TRBV18 and TRBJ2-5, with TRBD2 matching 10 bases. Trimming cost V 2 bases and J 5 bases; bases outside gene matches: 11. The CDR3 spans 17 residues. Looked up from germline, CDR1 is KGHSH and CDR2 is LQKENI. The CDR3 coding sequence is TGTGCCAGCTCACCAATCATGCTAGCGGGAGATGCGGAGACCCAGTACTTC. Its protein product is CASSPIMLAGDAETQYF.

This chain joins TRBV2 and TRBJ2-6; D is perhaps TRBD1 (6 bases). Germline V gene lookup returns CDR1 SNHLY and CDR2 FYNNEI. Trimming took 6 bases from V and 0 from J, leaving 12 bases between them. The CDR3 totals 16 residues. CDR3 protein: CASSAGALSGANVLTF. Written as DNA, the CDR3 is TGTGCCAGCAGCGCAGGGGCCCTCTCTGGGGCCAACGTCCTGACTTTC. The whole variable domain, filled in from reference TRBV2 and TRBJ2-6, reads EPEVTQTPSHQVTQMGQEVILRCVPISNHLYFYWYRQILGQKVEFLVSFYNNEISEKSEIFDDQFSVERPDGSNFTLKIRSTKLEDSAMYFCASSAGALSGANVLTFGAGSRLTVL.

This clone was seen only a few times. In DNA form, the CDR3 reads TGTGCCATCAGCCCTCGGGCCAGAACAGGGGGCCACACTGAAGCTTTCTTT. It yields the protein CAISPRARTGGHTEAFF. The V and J genes are TRBV10-3 and TRBJ1-1; 9 bases are a match to TRBD1. The V segment lost 6 bases and the J segment 3 bases; nucleotides outside the gene matches: 14. The germline V gene has CDR1 ENHRY and CDR2 SYGVKD. The CDR3 runs to 17 residues.

This rearrangement joins TRBV11-2 to TRBJ2-5; D is unresolved. The CDR3 length is 14 residues. Germline V gives CDR1 SGHAT, CDR2 FQNNGV. Trimming left V 6 bases short and J 1 base short, with 12 bases between. In DNA, the CDR3 is TGTGCCAGCAGTCCCCAGACTGCCCAAGAGACCCAGTACTTC. Translation gives CASSPQTAQETQYF.

The chain is built from TRBV20-1 and TRBJ1-6, with D possibly being TRBD1 (5 bases). The CDR3 spans 15 residues. The germline CDR1 and CDR2 sequences are DFQATT and SNEGSKA (reference sequence). V dropped 3 bases and J dropped 10 bases, with 19 bases sitting between them. The CDR3 sequence is CSASHGRVSKSPLHF. CDR3 nucleotide sequence: TGCAGTGCTAGTCATGGCAGGGTATCAAAATCACCCCTCCACTTT.

V gene TRBV27 combines with J gene TRBJ1-1; the D gene is possibly TRBD1 (5 bases). V lost 6 bases, J lost 7 bases, and 24 bases lay in between. The CDR3 length is 16 residues. CDR1 and CDR2 from the germline V gene are MNHEY and SMNVEV (reference sequence). DNA for the CDR3: TGTGCCAGCAGCCTCGGGGGTTGGTACCACGACAGTGAAGCTTTCTTT. It codes for CASSLGGWYHDSEAFF.

This clone was recorded only once. The chain uses TRBV3-1 (or the pseudogene TRBV3-2) and TRBJ1-1; tentative D call: TRBD1 (5 bases). V lost 3 bases and J 8 bases, leaving 16 bases between the germline ends. Per germline, CDR1 LGHDT and CDR2 YNNKEL (reference sequence). This CDR3 spans 14 amino acids. The chain's CDR3 is CASSHGSIGAEAFF. The CDR3 DNA sequence: TGTGCCAGCAGCCATGGTTCGATAGGGGCAGAAGCTTTCTTT.

This rearrangement joins TRBV10-2 to TRBJ2-2, with TRBD2 matching over 14 bases. From germline, CDR1 is WSHSY and CDR2 SAAADI. The CDR3 is 16 amino acids. The J segment lost 5 bases and the V segment lost 8 bases, leaving 7 bases of the junction unmatched. The CDR3 bases are TGCGCCAGCGGGACTAGCGGGGGACTGGGGACCGGGGAGCTGTTTTTT. This translates into CASGTSGGLGTGELFF.

In nucleotides, the CDR3 is TGTGCCAGCAGCCAGAGAGGGGGTTTTGGGAACACTGAAGCTTTCTTT. This encodes CASSQRGGFGNTEAFF. The chain recombines TRBV7-2 with TRBJ1-1, with TRBD1 as a possible D gene (6 bases). The CDR3 has 16 amino acids. The germline CDR1 and CDR2 sequences are SGHTA and FQGNSA. With 5 bases removed from V and 1 base from J, the gap between germline ends came to 17 bases.

The table lists this clone with a count of one. The rearrangement joins TRBV6-5 to TRBJ1-1, with a tentative D call TRBD1 (6 bases). With 0 bases removed from V and 11 bases from J, the gap between germline ends came to 10 bases. This CDR3 has 12 residues. Germline CDR1 MNHEY, CDR2 SVGAGI. The chain's CDR3 is CASSYSTGLAFF. CDR3 nucleotide sequence: TGTGCCAGCAGTTACTCAACAGGGTTGGCTTTCTTT.

The chain links TRBV7-3 to TRBJ2-5; 9 bases are shared with TRBD1. Germline V gene data show CDR1 as SGHTA and CDR2 as FQGTGA. The CDR3 has 14 amino acids. After removal of 5 bases from V and 5 bases from J, the junction contained 6 bases not matched to a gene. The CDR3 spells CASSATGGSETQYF. The CDR3 bases are TGTGCCAGCAGCGCAACAGGGGGCTCGGAGACCCAGTACTTC.

J is TRBJ2-2 and V is TRBV5-1, with a possible D match to TRBD1 (5 bases). The V gene lost 4 bases and the J gene lost 1 base, with 5 bases spanning the gap. Germline CDR1 SGHRS, CDR2 YFSETQ. The CDR3 has 13 amino acids. The CDR3 here is CASSGQNTGELFF. The CDR3 bases are TGCGCCAGCAGCGGACAGAACACCGGGGAGCTGTTTTTT.

The chain recombines TRBV5-5 with TRBJ1-3; D gene ambiguous. Trimming cost V 5 bases and J 1 base, with 13 bases left between them. The germline gives CDR1 SGHKS, CDR2 YYEKEE (reference sequence). The CDR3 length is 15 residues. The CDR3 protein is CASSWRPSSGNTIYF. CDR3 in DNA: TGTGCCAGCAGTTGGAGGCCAAGTTCTGGAAACACCATATATTTT. The variable domain in full, with the rest retrieved from reference TRBV5-5 and TRBJ1-3, is DAGVTQSPTHLIKTRGQQVTLRCSPISGHKSVSWYQQVLGQGPQFIFQYYEKEERGRGNFPDRFSARQFPNYSSELNVNALLLGDSALYLCASSWRPSSGNTIYFGEGSWLTVV.

This chain joins TRBV5-1 and TRBJ1-3, with D hard to call. Trimming took off 2 bases at V and 4 bases at J, with 4 bases between the two ends. Germline V lookup: CDR1 SGHRS, CDR2 YFSETQ. The length of the CDR3 is 12 residues. The CDR3 sequence is CASSFEGNTIYF. DNA of the CDR3: TGCGCCAGCAGCTTTGAGGGAAACACCATATATTTT. Full variable domain (outside the CDR3, taken from reference TRBV5-1 and TRBJ1-3): KAGVTQTPRYLIKTRGQQVTLSCSPISGHRSVSWYQQTPGQGLQFLFEYFSETQRNKGNFPGRFSGRQFSNSRSEMNVSTLELGDSALYLCASSFEGNTIYFGEGSWLTVV.

This sequence joins TRBV7-3 and TRBJ2-3, with TRBD2 matching over 8 bases. CDR1 is SGHTA and CDR2 is FQGTGA in the germline V gene. The CDR3 runs to 15 residues. The trim removed 5 bases at V and 2 bases at J, leaving 6 bases unmatched. CDR3 nucleotides: TGTGCCAGCAGCCCCGGACTAGCCCTCACAGATACGCAGTATTTT. Translated: CASSPGLALTDTQYF.

The chain couples TRBV28 to TRBJ1-4, with 8 bases identical to TRBD1. The CDR3 has 17 residues. V lost 5 bases to trimming and J lost 5 bases; unmatched junction nucleotides: 13. Germline CDR1 and CDR2: MDHEN and SYDVKM. The CDR3 protein is CASSPRQGRSGNEKLFF. The CDR3, as DNA: TGTGCCAGCAGTCCCAGACAGGGGAGAAGCGGGAATGAAAAACTGTTTTTT.

On this clone: At one of its ends the junction is not consistent with the germline gene, which may arise from a read error. This rearrangement joins TRBV11-2 to TRBJ1-4; 8 nucleotides align to TRBD1. CDR1 is SGHAT, CDR2 FQNNGV, per germline. This CDR3 is built from 12 residues. The CDR3 protein is CASSLEDRALFF. The CDR3 coding sequence is TGTGCCAGCAGCCTAGAGGACAGGGCCCTGTTTTTT.

The chain joins TRBV30 to TRBJ2-5; 8 bases line up with TRBD1. V shed 5 bases, J shed 7 bases, and the junction held 6 bases outside the gene matches. Germline CDR1 reads GTSNPN; CDR2 reads SVGIG (reference sequence). This CDR3 spans 12 amino acids. The CDR3 sequence is CAWGPDRATQYF. In DNA, the CDR3 is TGTGCCTGGGGGCCGGACAGGGCGACCCAGTACTTC. The variable domain in full, with the rest retrieved from reference TRBV30 and TRBJ2-5, is SQTIHQWPATLVQPVGSPLSLECTVEGTSNPNLYWYRQAAGRGLQLLFYSVGIGQISSEVPQNLSASRPQDRQFILSSKKLLLSDSGFYLCAWGPDRATQYFGPGTRLLVL.

The rearrangement uses TRBV25-1 and TRBJ1-4; D remains unclear. The germline gives CDR1 MGHDK, CDR2 SYGVNS. Trimming removed 4 bases at V and 8 bases at J, with 20 bases between. The CDR3 spans 16 residues. The DNA of the CDR3 is TGTGCCAGCAGTGGCCAGGCGGGGAAGGGCGGGGAAAAACTGTTTTTT. Amino acids: CASSGQAGKGGEKLFF.

The V and J genes are TRBV7-9 and TRBJ2-3, with a tentative D call TRBD2 (5 bases). CDR1 is SEHNR and CDR2 is FQNEAQ in the germline V gene (reference sequence). The CDR3 sequence is 16 residues long. V was clipped by 4 bases and J by 1 base, with 15 bases between them. CDR3 in amino acids: CASSSNRLAGTDTQYF. In DNA form, the CDR3 reads TGTGCCAGCAGCTCAAACCGTCTAGCAGGCACAGATACGCAGTATTTT.

V and J are TRBV10-1 and TRBJ2-2; D call uncertain. CDR1 is WNHNN, CDR2 SYGVQD, per germline (reference sequence). The CDR3 runs to 12 residues. V lost 8 bases to trimming and J lost 5 bases, with 9 bases between them. The CDR3 sequence: CASYQRTGELFF. For the CDR3, the DNA is TGCGCCAGCTACCAGCGAACCGGGGAGCTGTTTTTT.